What follows is one T cell receptor (beta chain) and its context. The table came from immunoSEQ multiplex PCR; TCRdb's copy has only in-frame clones and leaves some out. The top ten clones hold roughly 0.25% of a sample with approximately 670,000 clones, 70% to 90% of them seen once. These data belong to a study of blood T cell repertoires in COVID-19. The sequence derives from a woman aged 18-29 years with acute or convalescent COVID-19. Specimen: peripheral blood.

CDR3 sequence: CASSRDRGFYGYTF. In DNA, the CDR3 is TGTGCCAGCAGCCGAGATAGGGGGTTCTATGGCTACACCTTC. The rearrangement links TRBV14 to TRBJ1-2; the D gene is possibly TRBD1 (6 bases). Germline CDR1 and CDR2: SGHDN and FVKESK. The CDR3 length is 14 residues. Trimming left V 4 bases short and J 4 bases short, with 13 bases between.